The clone carrying this TCR beta chain was recorded only once. The V segment lost 3 bases and the J segment 3 bases; nucleotides outside the gene matches: 5. The CDR3 length is 15 residues. Germline values: CDR1 KGHSH, CDR2 LQKENI. The data belong to a study of blood T cell repertoires in COVID-19. For the study at large: There were acute and convalescent COVID-19 samples, and they came from the United States, Italy and Spain. The cDNA or gDNA used as material had been derived from T cells, B-cell-depleted T cells, or PBMCs.

The data were produced by immunoSEQ multiplex PCR, yet TCRdb's version contains in-frame clones alone and is incomplete. The sample yields almost 350,000 clones, approximately 89% seen once. The genes are TRBV18 and TRBJ1-2; TRBD1 matches 9 bases. Sequencing input: peripheral blood. The clonotype comes from a woman aged 55-75 years with COVID-19, enrolled during active disease. CDR3 amino acids: CASSPPGTGYYGYTF. CDR3 nucleotide sequence: TGTGCCAGCTCACCGCCCGGGACAGGGTACTATGGCTACACCTTC. Drawing the rest from reference TRBV18 and TRBJ1-2, the complete variable domain is NAGVMQNPRHLVRRRGQEARLRCSPMKGHSHVYWYRQLPEEGLKFMVYLQKENIIDESGMPKERFSAEFPKEGPSILRIQQVVRGDSAAYFCASSPPGTGYYGYTFGSGTRLTVV.